The 13 T cell receptor beta chains below were found in one sample sequenced in a study of Tregs in tolerant kidney transplant recipients. The data were produced by immunoSEQ multiplex PCR, yet TCRdb's version contains in-frame clones alone and is incomplete. The data show roughly 48,000 clones, and the top ten clones hold 0.85%. Sequenced material: CD4+ T cells from blood, taken before the transplant. Every receptor here comes from a human donor who received a combined kidney and bone marrow transplant.

Concerning this clone: The missing CDR3 end, 3 residues past where the read stops, is filled in from the germline J gene. This chain uses TRBV19 with TRBJ2-1; 11 bases are shared with TRBD2. This CDR3 has 14 residues. The ends lost 6 bases at V and 9 bases at J; junction bases unmatched: 7. Germline CDR1 and CDR2: LNHDA and SQIVND (reference sequence). The CDR3 spells CASRPLAGVVEQFF. Partial CDR3 DNA: TGTGCCAGTAGGCCACTAGCGGGAGTGGTTGAG.

As to this clone: Coverage ceases 3 residues before the CDR3 finishes, and the germline J gene fills in the end. V is TRBV19 and J is TRBJ1-2, with 8 nucleotides matching TRBD1. The CDR3 sequence is 14 residues long. Germline-derived CDR1 and CDR2 are LNHDA and SQIVND (reference sequence). J gave up 5 bases and V 3 bases, and 5 bases lay outside the gene matches. The CDR3: CASSMGTGEYGYTF. The sequenced part of the CDR3 DNA is TGTGCCAGTAGTATGGGGACAGGCGAATATGGC.

Notes on this clone: The missing CDR3 end, 3 residues past where the read stops, is filled in from the germline J gene. V usage is TRBV6-2 or TRBV6-3 and J usage is TRBJ2-7, with TRBD1 matching 10 bases. The CDR3 length is 12 residues. Germline lookup yields CDR1 MNHEY and CDR2 SVGEGT. J was trimmed by 5 bases and V by 8 bases; bases with no gene match: 3. CDR3 bases read: TGTGCCAGCCGGGACAGGGGCCACGAG. It yields the protein CASRDRGHE. Given in full, the CDR3 is CASRDRGHEQYF.

About this clone itself: The read falls 3 residues short of the CDR3 end, and the missing part is taken from the germline J gene. The chain combines TRBV4-2 with TRBJ1-5, with D possibly TRBD1 on 6 matching bases. Germline assignment: CDR1 LGHNA and CDR2 YNFKEQ. The CDR3 contains 14 residues. The V gene lost 3 bases and the J gene lost 8 bases, with 14 bases spanning the gap. The CDR3 spells CASSQATGPKPQHF. CDR3 DNA (partial): TGTGCCAGCAGCCAGGCAACAGGGCCGAAGCCC.

A word on this clone: Read sequence stops 3 residues before the CDR3 end, and the germline J gene provides the missing end. V usage is TRBV18 and J usage is TRBJ2-7; 8 nucleotides line up with TRBD1. CDR1 is KGHSH and CDR2 is LQKENI in the germline V gene. Trimming removed 1 base from V and 0 bases from J; junction bases left unmatched: 2. The CDR3 extends over 15 amino acids. CDR3 in amino acids: CASSPRTGSSYEQYF. Partial CDR3 DNA: TGTGCCAGCTCACCACGGACAGGGAGCTCCTACGAG.

Concerning this clone: The read gets to within 3 residues of the CDR3 end, and the germline J gene fills in the rest. This chain connects TRBV20-1 to TRBJ2-3; 7 positions match TRBD2. This CDR3 spans 15 amino acids. CDR1 DFQATT and CDR2 SNEGSKA come from the germline V gene (reference sequence). V dropped 5 bases and J dropped 4; count of bases not matched to a gene: 12. The CDR3 reads CSAWGEAGVADTQYF. The CDR3 DNA, read in part, is TGCAGTGCTTGGGGGGAGGCGGGAGTAGCAGATACG.

Comment on this clone: The read finishes 3 residues shy of the CDR3 end, and the germline J gene is used to complete it. The gene calls are TRBV29-1 and TRBJ2-7; D unclear. There are 13 residues in the CDR3. Germline-derived CDR1 and CDR2 are SQVTM and ANQGSEA. Trimming removed 3 bases at V and 1 base at J, with 10 bases between. The covered CDR3 bases are TGCAGCGTTGAGTTGGCAGGATCCTACGAG. Amino acids: CSVELAGSYE. The full CDR3 reads CSVELAGSYEQYF.

Comments on this clone: The sequence runs out 3 residues before the end of the CDR3; the remainder is reconstructed from the germline J gene. This sequence joins TRBV19 and TRBJ2-7; D possibly corresponds to TRBD1 (6 bases). The germline V gene has CDR1 LNHDA and CDR2 SQIVND (reference sequence). This CDR3 has 15 amino acids. V was pared by 1 base and J by 6 bases, with 16 bases between. CDR3 residues: CASSIGQRDTSEQYF. The CDR3 bases that were read are TGTGCCAGTAGTATAGGGCAGAGGGACACCTCCGAG.

To note about this clone: The read terminates 3 residues ahead of where the CDR3 ends, so the germline J gene completes it. The rearrangement joins TRBV7-3 to TRBJ2-3, with 7 bases fitting TRBD2. There are 14 residues in the CDR3. Per the germline V gene, CDR1 is SGHTA and CDR2 is FQGTGA. V was clipped by 5 bases and J by 2 bases; unmatched bases: 4. The CDR3 region is CASSPGLNTDTQYF. The covered CDR3 bases are TGTGCCAGCAGCCCGGGACTAAACACAGATACG.

Turning to this clone: Coverage ceases 3 residues before the CDR3 finishes, and the germline J gene fills in the end. The V gene is TRBV7-8, the J gene TRBJ1-1; D gene uncertain. Germline loops: CDR1 SGHVS, CDR2 FQNEAQ. This CDR3 has 12 residues. CDR3 loop: CASSEQYLEAFF. The CDR3 DNA, read in part, is TGTGCCAGCAGCGAACAGTACCTCGAA.

Details on this clone: The read terminates 3 residues ahead of where the CDR3 ends, so the germline J gene completes it. Distinct nucleotide sequences in the sample also encode this CDR3. This chain uses TRBV18 with TRBJ2-5; 7 nucleotides match TRBD1. Looked up from germline, CDR1 is KGHSH and CDR2 is LQKENI. The CDR3 covers 13 residues. Losses at the gene ends were 6 bases for V and 2 bases for J; bases not matched to a gene: 3. The CDR3 sequence: CASSRDRQETQYF. CDR3 DNA (partial): TGTGCCAGCTCCCGGGACAGACAAGAGACC.

Details on this clone: Sequencing ends 3 residues short of the CDR3 end; the germline J gene provides the rest. The chain carries TRBV5-6 and TRBJ2-5, with D maybe TRBD2 (6 bases). Germline V gene lookup returns CDR1 SGHDT and CDR2 YYEEEE. The CDR3 is 14 residues long. Trimming shortened V by 1 base and J by 5 bases, and 12 bases separated the two germline ends. This CDR3 is CASSLPRGSETQYF. The covered CDR3 bases are TGTGCCAGCAGCTTGCCCCGGGGGTCCGAGACC.

As concerns this clone: The read ends 3 residues early relative to the CDR3; the germline J gene fills the gap. V gene TRBV20-1 combines with J gene TRBJ2-5; D not certain. Germline values: CDR1 DFQATT, CDR2 SNEGSKA (reference sequence). Trimming removed 0 bases at V and 0 bases at J, with 11 bases between. The CDR3 is made up of 15 amino acids. The sequenced CDR3 bases are TGCAGTGCTAGAGACCCCAGGCAATACCAAGAGACC. It translates to CSARDPRQYQET. The entire CDR3 is CSARDPRQYQETQYF.